The entry that follows covers one TCR beta chain sequence. There is no known antigen for this receptor. No base qualities exist here, and no much larger clone lies one base off it. The data stem from a study of a mutant IDH1 vaccine in newly diagnosed glioma listed by TCRdb under 2021. Background for the entire study: Vaccination began 4-6 weeks after radiotherapy alone, or alongside temozolomide cycles in the chemotherapy-containing groups. Of the roughly 33 treated patients, approximately 62% were male and around 40% were female, and the mean age was approximately 37 years. Prior to enrollment, standard therapy consisting of radiotherapy alone, temozolomide alone, or radiochemotherapy with temozolomide had been administered to patients, with the combination being received by most patients. The week-35 safety follow-up was designated visit V12, and the week-47 end of study was designated visit V13. Six visits were used for peripheral blood collection: V03 (baseline), V05, V07, V10, V12 and V13. Longitudinal TCRB deep sequencing was performed for approximately 24 treated patients wherever samples were available for exploratory analyses. The full study reports these points: Pseudoprogression appeared unrelated to alterations in the top peripheral T cell clonotypes detected by TCRB sequencing. Immune responses induced by the vaccine were seen in approximately 93% of patients across multiple MHC alleles. PBMC samples for TCRB deep sequencing were selected based on availability. According to the authors, sample limitations meant that analyses of patient blood samples could not be reproduced.

The sample's time point label is to be understood as: week 35, safety follow-up. A 20-mer mutant IDH1 peptide at 300 micrograms in Montanide made up each vaccine dose, which was injected subcutaneously together with topical imiquimod. Eight vaccinations were administered to patients in weeks 1, 3, 5, 7, 11, 15, 19 and 23, corresponding to visits V03 through V10. Donors had newly diagnosed WHO grade 3 or 4 IDH1-mutant astrocytomas with loss of nuclear ATRX. The samples were drawn from NOA16, a multicentre, single-arm, open-label phase I trial in Germany that tested a mutant IDH1 peptide vaccine in humans for the first time. Genomic DNA for TCRB sequencing was extracted from EDTA blood using the DNeasy Blood and Tissue Kit. Library prep was done by the immunoSEQ multiplex PCR assay. Following the manufacturer's protocol, the hsTCRB Kit was used to amplify rearranged TCR beta chain sequences. TCRB libraries were sequenced on an Illumina MiSeq. Per the authors' processing: The kit vendor's proprietary platform handled demultiplexing, trimming and gene mapping. The immuneACCESS repertoire file appears here via TCRdb, limited to in-frame rearrangements. These files lack a portion of the clones; in checked studies, under half of the deficit traces to unresolved V genes, and the cause of the others is not known. V, J and clone size are those of that table, while D and trimming were read from the DNA. Recorded for this sample are roughly 68,000 clones; about 74% of them occurred a single time. The ten largest clones add up to 4.5% to 5% of the sample.

The specimen comprised PBMCs, sampled from a glioma patient whose treatment included an IDH1 peptide vaccine. This sequence was found in a man in his forties or fifties with glioma.

This receptor carries the CDR3 CASSPRVGQPQHF. The base sequence is TGCGCCAGCAGCCCTAGGGTCGGCCAGCCCCAGCATTTT. The V gene is TRBV4-3 and the J gene is TRBJ1-5; no D gene call is confident. Inclusive of the bounding cysteine and phenylalanine, the CDR3 is 13 residues long. Only the CDR3 portion is preserved as DNA: 39 bases, with reading frame beginning at the first base. According to the germline V gene, CDR1 reads LGHNA and CDR2 reads YSLEER. Trimming takes 4 bases from V and 7 bases from J, and the germline ends sit 11 bases apart.